Following are 17 T cell receptor beta chains from one sample sequenced in a study of OX40 agonist ivuxolimab in advanced cancers. Repertoires were generated with immunoSEQ multiplex PCR, while TCRdb's copy carries only in-frame clones and drops some. This table has fewer than 25,000 clones, 83% appearing once. Sequenced material: CD4+ or CD8+ T cells sorted from blood, taken in a trial of the OX40 agonist ivuxolimab. All receptors derive from an adult with an advanced solid tumor such as melanoma, head and neck, liver or kidney cancer.

The V gene is TRBV9, the J gene TRBJ2-3, with D maybe TRBD2 (5 bases). Trimming pared 3 bases from V and 0 bases from J, leaving 11 bases between. Germline lookup yields CDR1 SGDLS and CDR2 YYNGEE. The CDR3 totals 15 residues. The DNA for the CDR3 is TGTGCCAGCAGCGCCTCACTAGAGAGCACAGATACGCAGTATTTT. This codes for CASSASLESTDTQYF.

DNA for the CDR3: TGTGCCAGCAGCGTAGTGGGCACCGGGGAGCTGTTTTTT. It translates to CASSVVGTGELFF. The V gene is TRBV9, the J gene TRBJ2-2, with D unclear. The V gene lost 0 bases and the J gene lost 4 bases, with 4 bases spanning the gap. The CDR3 has 13 amino acids. The germline V gene encodes CDR1 SGDLS and CDR2 YYNGEE.

This clone was counted only a few times. V gene TRBV5-5 combines with J gene TRBJ2-7; D is tentatively TRBD1 or TRBD2 (5 bases each). This CDR3 region has 13 residues. Per the germline V gene, CDR1 is SGHKS and CDR2 is YYEKEE (reference sequence). V lost 2 bases and J lost 7, with 13 bases in between. CDR3 protein: CASSFVGDGEQYF. CDR3 sequence (DNA): TGTGCCAGCAGCTTTGTAGGGGACGGGGAGCAGTACTTC.

This chain connects TRBV7-9 to TRBJ1-1; maybe TRBD1 (5 bases). Germline CDR1 and CDR2: SEHNR and FQNEAQ (reference sequence). V lost 8 bases and J lost 5, with 12 bases in between. The CDR3 is made up of 12 amino acids. The CDR3 sequence is CASGWGVTEAFF. CDR3 nucleotides: TGTGCCAGCGGCTGGGGGGTGACTGAAGCTTTCTTT.

This clone has only a few counts. The rearrangement joins TRBV11-2 to TRBJ2-7, with 8 bases aligning to TRBD1. The germline CDR1 and CDR2 sequences are SGHAT and FQNNGV. The CDR3 loop spans 14 amino acids. Losses at the gene ends were 2 bases for V and 3 bases for J; bases not matched to a gene: 3. The DNA for the CDR3 is TGTGCCAGCAGCTTAAGGACAGGGCGCTACGAGCAGTACTTC. Translation gives CASSLRTGRYEQYF.

The genes are TRBV14 and TRBJ2-2; D remains ambiguous. Trimming took off 3 bases at V and 1 base at J, with 15 bases between the two ends. The CDR3 is 17 residues long. Germline V gene data show CDR1 as SGHDN and CDR2 as FVKESK. CDR3: CASSHLWIGRNTGELFF. In nucleotides, the CDR3 is TGTGCCAGCAGCCATCTGTGGATCGGTAGGAACACCGGGGAGCTGTTTTTT.

V gene TRBV15 combines with J gene TRBJ1-2, with D uncertain. This CDR3 has 14 amino acids. Looked up from germline, CDR1 is LNHNV and CDR2 is YYDKDF (reference sequence). With 2 bases removed from V and 1 base from J, the gap between germline ends came to 8 bases. The CDR3 loop reads CATSRIPDNYGYTF. CDR3 nucleotide sequence: TGTGCCACCAGCAGAATACCCGATAACTATGGCTACACCTTC.

This chain uses TRBV11-3 with TRBJ1-1, with no clear D. The CDR3 length is 12 residues. CDR1 SGHNT and CDR2 YENEEA come from the germline V gene. The ends were cut back, 1 base at V and 5 bases at J, with 5 bases in the middle. CDR3 DNA sequence: TGTGCCAGCAGCTTAGTGGGGACTGAAGCTTTCTTT. It codes for CASSLVGTEAFF.

This clone turned up a few times. V gene TRBV6-6 combines with J gene TRBJ1-1, with D perhaps TRBD1 (6 bases). V was cut by 8 bases and J by 7 bases, with 11 bases left in between. The CDR3 has 11 amino acids. Germline V CDR1 and CDR2: MNHNY, SVGAGI (reference sequence). CDR3: CASDGGLEAFF. The CDR3 nucleotides read TGTGCCAGCGACGGGGGCCTTGAAGCTTTCTTT.

The rearrangement joins TRBV14 to TRBJ1-6, with D possibly matching TRBD1 (6 bases). Germline V lookup: CDR1 SGHDN, CDR2 FVKESK. The germline V and J ends were trimmed by 4 bases and 6 bases, with 10 bases remaining between them. The CDR3 length is 14 residues. The CDR3 reads CASSLGGVNSPLHF. DNA of the CDR3: TGTGCCAGCAGCCTAGGGGGGGTTAATTCACCCCTCCACTTT.

The chain carries TRBV6-4 and TRBJ2-6; D gene unclear. V gave up 3 bases and J gave up 2 bases, with 5 bases separating them. This CDR3 is 14 amino acids long. Germline V CDR1 and CDR2: MRHNA, SNTAGT. CDR3 coding DNA: TGTGCCAGCAGTGAGAATCCTGGGGCCAACGTCCTGACTTTC. Amino acid sequence: CASSENPGANVLTF.

The genes are TRBV11-2 and TRBJ2-7; D is possibly TRBD1 (6 bases). Trimming left V 5 bases short and J 0 bases short, with 11 bases between. CDR3 length: 14 residues. Per the germline V gene, CDR1 is SGHAT and CDR2 is FQNNGV. The CDR3 DNA reads as TGTGCCAGCAGCCCCACAGGGCCCTCCTACGAGCAGTACTTC. Its translation: CASSPTGPSYEQYF.

This chain uses TRBV5-1 with TRBJ1-1, with 7 bases identical to TRBD1. Germline assignment: CDR1 SGHRS and CDR2 YFSETQ. The CDR3 is 16 amino acids. V gave up 7 bases and J gave up 2 bases; unmatched junction bases: 14. The CDR3 loop reads CASQQDRVYANTEAFF. In nucleotides, the CDR3 is TGCGCCAGCCAACAAGACAGGGTGTATGCCAACACTGAAGCTTTCTTT.

CDR3 nucleotide sequence: TGTGCCAGCAGCCTATGGACAGAGGGGAACACTGAAGCTTTCTTT. Translation gives CASSLWTEGNTEAFF. The chain combines TRBV7-8 with TRBJ1-1, with D possibly TRBD1 on 6 matching bases. Germline V gives CDR1 SGHVS, CDR2 FQNEAQ. The length of the CDR3 is 15 residues. V lost 5 bases and J 1 base, leaving 14 bases between the germline ends.

The V gene is TRBV7-9, the J gene TRBJ1-2; TRBD1 might be the D (6 bases). V dropped 5 bases and J dropped 4 bases, with 20 bases sitting between them. Germline V gene lookup returns CDR1 SEHNR and CDR2 FQNEAQ (reference sequence). The CDR3 has 16 amino acids. In DNA form, the CDR3 reads TGTGCCAGCAGCCATTCCCCCACAGCGGGGGCCTATGGCTACACCTTC. This sequence encodes CASSHSPTAGAYGYTF.

V and J are TRBV5-1 and TRBJ1-1, with 7 bases aligning to TRBD1. The trim removed 4 bases at V and 7 bases at J, leaving 16 bases unmatched. CDR3 size: 16 residues. CDR1 SGHRS and CDR2 YFSETQ come from the germline V gene. The CDR3, as DNA: TGCGCCAGCAGCCAGTACACAGGGGCGAAGGGCATTGAAGCTTTCTTT. Its translation: CASSQYTGAKGIEAFF.

The rearrangement links TRBV19 to TRBJ2-1; D is ambiguous. The germline V gene has CDR1 LNHDA and CDR2 SQIVND (reference sequence). This CDR3 has 12 amino acids. V was pared by 3 bases and J by 11 bases, with 11 bases between. The DNA of the CDR3 is TGTGCCAGTAGTATCGGATCTTTACAGCAGTTCTTC. Amino acid sequence: CASSIGSLQQFF.